The T cell receptor (beta chain) under discussion was sequenced for a study of lung T cells in sarcoidosis with Löfgren's syndrome. TCRdb fed the reads into MiXCR, producing one record per CDR3 protein. The data show more than 2,000 distinct CDR3 sequences, 20% to 25% seen once. From germline, CDR1 is SNHLY and CDR2 FYNNEI. This CDR3 has 13 residues. The V end lost 11 bases, the J end lost 10 bases, and 18 bases lay between the germline ends. Material for sequencing was CD4+ T cells from bronchoalveolar lavage. This TCR came from a human donor with sarcoidosis (Löfgren's syndrome or another form), or a control subject (not recorded which). The chain links TRBV2 to TRBJ1-6; perhaps TRBD1 as D (5 bases). CDR3: CAGSEEGRSPLHF. In DNA form, the CDR3 reads TGTGCCGGTAGTGAAGAGGGGAGGTCACCCCTCCACTTT.